The rows below give T cell receptor beta chains drawn from one sample of a study of monozygotic twins with inflammatory bowel disease. Using the 5' RACE reads, TCRdb records one entry per CDR3 protein without DNA. The sample table sets out fewer than 550,000 distinct CDR3 sequences. Sequencing was done on a sample of blood. Every receptor here comes from a human donor with ulcerative colitis or Crohn's disease, or a healthy co-twin of an affected twin (not recorded which). The CDR3 runs from the conserved cysteine through the conserved F or W.

v_call	cdr3_length	j_call	cdr3_aa
TRBV12-3/TRBV12-4	14	TRBJ1-6	CASSLGQGPFPLHF
TRBV12-3/TRBV12-4	13	TRBJ2-3	CASRGTHTDTQYF
TRBV4-2	18	TRBJ1-1	CASSLGQFQLIMNTEAFF
TRBV9	16	TRBJ2-2	CASSSGTSSNTGELFF
TRBV20-1	16	TRBJ2-5	CSARVSGGPGLRAQYF
TRBV4-3	14	TRBJ2-1	CASSQTGLDNEQFF
TRBV28	22	TRBJ1-5	CASSLLNPNRWGQGLGPQPQHF
TRBV4-2	17	TRBJ2-4	CASSQRTSGGSANIQYF
TRBV4-2	22	TRBJ2-1	CASSLLGLAGGGGTFAYNEQFF
TRBV7-2	15	TRBJ2-4	CASSLAGASAHIQYF
TRBV7-2	14	TRBJ1-3	CASSFNGGGDSIYF
TRBV28	15	TRBJ2-7	CASTSRGAPSYEQYF
TRBV20-1	17	TRBJ2-1	CSARDRRTQSSYNEQFF
TRBV19	15	TRBJ1-1	CASSLAGGAGTEAFF
TRBV28	14	TRBJ2-7	CASKGTGTSYEQYF
TRBV12-3/TRBV12-4	12	TRBJ2-1	CASRDRANEQFF
TRBV7-8	16	TRBJ1-5	CASSDRGYNSNQPQHF
TRBV15	15	TRBJ1-4	CATSSVASGSGKLFF
TRBV4-1	19	TRBJ2-1	CASSQVTWATSGIGDEQFF
TRBV6-6	12	TRBJ1-1	CASLRGNTEAFF
TRBV5-4	15	TRBJ2-7	CASSLDAGDSYEQYF
TRBV18	14	TRBJ1-5	CASSPEGLPQPQHF
TRBV30	13	TRBJ1-5	CAWSGKGNQPQHF
TRBV12-3/TRBV12-4	15	TRBJ2-1	CASSGQPLGYNEQFF
TRBV20-1	14	TRBJ1-5	CSAKGPRGNQPQHF
TRBV20-1	16	TRBJ1-4	CSARDLWDRANEKLFF
TRBV21-1	13	TRBJ2-7	CASSGQWSYEQYF
TRBV18	16	TRBJ2-2	CASSPPVAANTGELFF
TRBV13	13	TRBJ2-5	CASKQGTQETQYF
TRBV29-1	13	TRBJ2-5	CSVELAGGETQYF
TRBV20-1	15	TRBJ2-1	CSARVAAPSYNEQFF
TRBV5-1	16	TRBJ2-3	CASSFNRDSHTDTQYF
TRBV2	13	TRBJ1-2	CASSSTENYGYTF
TRBV5-1	16	TRBJ1-1	CASSLAGGQGSGEAFF
TRBV5-1	16	TRBJ2-1	CASSRTSGGVRNEQFF
TRBV20-1	13	TRBJ1-1	CSAHRGPNTEAFF
TRBV5-1	15	TRBJ1-4	CASSLGYATNEKLFF
TRBV12-3/TRBV12-4	18	TRBJ1-6	CASSQRGRASSYNSPLHF
TRBV7-2	16	TRBJ2-7	CASSLVPPPASYEQYF
TRBV27	15	TRBJ1-1	CASSLSEGVTTEAFF
TRBV20-1	13	TRBJ1-2	CSASRQAGGGYTF
TRBV20-1	17	TRBJ2-7	CSARDLGLAGFSYEQYF
TRBV29-1	14	TRBJ2-7	CSVEPTGLANEQYF
TRBV3-1	13	TRBJ1-1	CASNRGGYTEAFF
TRBV29-1	13	TRBJ2-1	CSVGSGIYNEQFF
TRBV12-3/TRBV12-4	14	TRBJ1-1	CASSLIGGGTEAFF
TRBV11-2	18	TRBJ2-7	CASSLGPSGRLKSYEQYF
TRBV20-1	17	TRBJ2-1	CSARGPPSAGAPNEQFF
TRBV9	13	TRBJ2-3	CASSDRPGDTQYF
TRBV28	13	TRBJ1-1	CASSLARGGEAFF
TRBV15	13	TRBJ2-3	CATSRGGIATQYF
TRBV28	15	TRBJ2-7	CASSSGPVVSYEQYF
TRBV6-6	12	TRBJ1-4	CASSWTNEKLFF
TRBV7-9	16	TRBJ2-3	CASLSLAGVTTDTQYF